This T cell receptor beta chain was sequenced for a study of T-cell reconstitution after alpha-beta-depleted transplantation in children. V was shortened by 5 bases and J by 4 bases, with 18 bases between the two germline ends. This CDR3 comprises 15 residues. Germline CDR1 MDHEN, CDR2 SYDVKM. Unique molecular identifiers were used in preparing the TCRbeta library. Each CDR3 protein is one row after TCRdb ran MiXCR on the PCR reads. The sample carries over 550,000 distinct CDR3 sequences, under 12% recorded once. This clonotype was seen repeatedly, ten times or more. The sample consisted of PBMCs from the stem cell graft donor, taken from the stem cell graft. This clonotype was obtained from a human donor who donated a stem cell graft to a child with acute myeloid leukemia. The chain is built from TRBV28 and TRBJ2-7; D gene ambiguous. CDR3 sequence reads: CASSPSNGRRYEQYF. In nucleotides, the CDR3 is TGTGCCAGCAGTCCTTCGAACGGTCGAAGGTACGAGCAGTACTTC.